This T cell receptor (beta chain) was captured in a study of blood T cell repertoires in COVID-19. Study background: From the United States, Italy and Spain came samples of acute and convalescent COVID-19. T cells, B-cell-depleted T cells, or PBMCs supplied cDNA or gDNA.

In terms of age and location, participants ranged from about 18 to 95 years and lived in approximately 24 US areas. Generated by immunoSEQ multiplex PCR, the TCRdb table keeps only in-frame clones and is missing some. Here the sample spans some 400,000 clones, about nine tenths being singletons. The V gene's germline CDR1 is SGHAT and CDR2 FQNNGV. The CDR3 length is 18 residues. The J segment lost 2 bases and the V segment lost 4 bases, leaving 10 bases of the junction unmatched. The sequencing sample was made of PBMCs or T cells enriched from blood (not recorded which). This sequence was found in a woman aged 25 to 45 who had recovered from COVID-19. The chain couples TRBV11-2 to TRBJ2-3; 12 bases are a match to TRBD2. The CDR3 protein is CASSSWPTSGRFTDTQYF. The CDR3 DNA sequence: TGTGCCAGCAGCTCATGGCCGACTAGCGGGAGATTCACAGATACGCAGTATTTT.